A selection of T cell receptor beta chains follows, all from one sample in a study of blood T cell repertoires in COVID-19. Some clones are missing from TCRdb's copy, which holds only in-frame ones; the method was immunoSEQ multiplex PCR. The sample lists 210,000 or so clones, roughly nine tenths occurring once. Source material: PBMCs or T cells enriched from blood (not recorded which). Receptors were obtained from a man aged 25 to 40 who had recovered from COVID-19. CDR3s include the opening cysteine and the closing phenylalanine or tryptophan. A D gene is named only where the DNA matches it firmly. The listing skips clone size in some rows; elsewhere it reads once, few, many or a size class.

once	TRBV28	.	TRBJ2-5	CASSGDIQETQYF	TGTGCCAGCAGTGGGGACATCCAAGAGACCCAGTACTTC
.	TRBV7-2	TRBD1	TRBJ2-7	CASSETGYSDEQYF	TGTGCCAGCAGCGAGACAGGGTATTCGGACGAGCAGTACTTC
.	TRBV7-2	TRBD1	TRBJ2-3	CASSFDRAGTDTQYF	TGTGCCAGCAGCTTCGACAGGGCCGGCACAGATACGCAGTATTTT
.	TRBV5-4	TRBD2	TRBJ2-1	CASSTGGYGSYNEQFF	TGTGCCAGCAGCACCGGGGGGTACGGTTCCTACAATGAGCAGTTCTTC
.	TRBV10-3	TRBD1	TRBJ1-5	CAIGTGGHQPQHF	TGTGCCATCGGGACAGGGGGTCATCAGCCCCAGCATTTT
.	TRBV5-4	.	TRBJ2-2	CASSLGAGQHTGELFF	TGTGCCAGCAGCTTGGGGGCCGGTCAGCACACCGGGGAGCTGTTTTTT
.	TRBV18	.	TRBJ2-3	CASSLAPTSTDTQYF	TGTGCCAGCTCACTAGCGCCTACTAGCACAGATACGCAGTATTTT
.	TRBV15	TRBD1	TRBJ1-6	CATSSQGGNSPLHF	TGTGCCACCAGCAGCCAGGGGGGCAATTCACCCCTCCACTTT
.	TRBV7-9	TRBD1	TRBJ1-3	CASSFARGLGNTIYF	TGTGCCAGCAGCTTCGCCAGGGGGCTAGGAAACACCATATATTTT
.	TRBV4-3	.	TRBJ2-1	CASSQGQARYNEQFF	TGCGCCAGCAGCCAAGGACAGGCTAGGTACAATGAGCAGTTCTTC
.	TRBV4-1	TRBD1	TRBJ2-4	CASSQPHRTGDNIQYF	TGCGCCAGCAGCCAGCCCCACCGGACAGGGGACAACATTCAGTACTTC
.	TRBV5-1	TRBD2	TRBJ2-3	CASSLAYTSGGAPDTQYF	TGCGCCAGCAGCTTGGCCTACACTAGCGGGGGGGCCCCAGATACGCAGTATTTT
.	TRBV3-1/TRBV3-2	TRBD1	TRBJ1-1	CASTLFLTGGTEAFF	TGTGCCAGCACCCTCTTCCTGACAGGGGGCACTGAAGCTTTCTTT
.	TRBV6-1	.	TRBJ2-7	CASSTTGYEQYF	TGTGCCAGCAGTACGACAGGTTACGAGCAGTACTTC
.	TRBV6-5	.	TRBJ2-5	CASGIPGKTQYF	TGTGCCAGCGGGATTCCGGGGAAGACCCAGTACTTC
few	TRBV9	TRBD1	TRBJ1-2	CASSAEGAAYGYTF	TGTGCCAGCAGCGCCGAGGGGGCAGCCTATGGCTACACCTTC
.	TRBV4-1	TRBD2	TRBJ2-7	CASSQRLAGGITYEQYF	TGCGCCAGCAGCCAGAGGCTAGCGGGGGGCATCACCTACGAGCAGTACTTC
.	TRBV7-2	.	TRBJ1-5	CASSLYSQGPQHF	TGTGCCAGCAGCTTGTATTCTCAGGGGCCCCAGCATTTT
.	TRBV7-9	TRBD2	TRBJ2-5	CASSFVGLAGKETQYF	TGTGCCAGCAGCTTCGTCGGACTAGCGGGGAAAGAGACCCAGTACTTC
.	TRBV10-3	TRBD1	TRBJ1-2	CATWDSPSNYGYTF	TGTGCCACCTGGGACAGTCCCTCTAACTATGGCTACACCTTC
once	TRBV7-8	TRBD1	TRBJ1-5	CASSLNRGRQPQHF	TGTGCCAGCAGCCTCAACAGGGGTAGGCAGCCCCAGCATTTT
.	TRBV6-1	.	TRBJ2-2	CASSETNTGELFF	TGTGCCAGCAGTGAAACAAACACCGGGGAGCTGTTTTTT
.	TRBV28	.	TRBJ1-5	CASSPPPQALIKNQPQHF	TGTGCCAGCAGCCCTCCCCCACAGGCCCTAATTAAAAATCAGCCCCAGCATTTT
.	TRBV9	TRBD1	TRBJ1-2	CASSGGHQGVGYTF	TGTGCCAGCAGCGGAGGACACCAGGGGGTGGGCTACACCTTC
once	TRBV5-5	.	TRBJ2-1	CASSLGRREGDEQFF	TGTGCCAGCAGCTTAGGGCGGCGCGAGGGCGATGAGCAGTTCTTC
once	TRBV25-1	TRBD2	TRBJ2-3	CASSASRLAGGHTDTQYF	TGTGCCAGCAGTGCATCTAGACTAGCGGGGGGCCACACAGATACGCAGTATTTT
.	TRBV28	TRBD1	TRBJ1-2	CASSVGLTGDLYGYTF	TGTGCCAGCAGTGTTGGTTTGACAGGGGACCTCTATGGCTACACCTTC
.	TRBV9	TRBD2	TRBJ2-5	CASSVGALAGRWETQYF	TGTGCCAGCAGCGTAGGCGCTTTAGCGGGTCGATGGGAGACCCAGTACTTC
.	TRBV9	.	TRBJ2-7	CASSPGGSYEQYF	TGTGCCAGCAGCCCAGGGGGGTCCTACGAGCAGTACTTC
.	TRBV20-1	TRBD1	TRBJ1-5	CSATDRVGNQPQHF	TGCAGTGCTACTGACAGGGTTGGGAATCAGCCCCAGCATTTT
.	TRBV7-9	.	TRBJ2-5	CASSFRQAQETQYF	TGTGCCAGCAGCTTTCGGCAGGCTCAAGAGACCCAGTACTTC
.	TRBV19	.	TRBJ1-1	CASSIAGVRMGTEAFF	TGTGCCAGTAGTATAGCAGGGGTTCGAATGGGCACTGAAGCTTTCTTT
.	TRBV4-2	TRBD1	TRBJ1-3	CASSQMDRASGNTIYF	TGTGCCAGCAGCCAGATGGACAGGGCCTCTGGAAACACCATATATTTT
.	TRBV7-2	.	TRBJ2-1	CASSLGAGESYNEQFF	TGTGCCAGCAGCTTAGGAGCGGGCGAATCCTACAATGAGCAGTTCTTC
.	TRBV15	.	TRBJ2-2	CATSTPGSGGSRVGELFF	TGTGCCACCAGCACCCCGGGGTCAGGGGGGTCACGCGTCGGGGAGCTGTTTTTT
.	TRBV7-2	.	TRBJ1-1	CASSLTGRQDTNTEAFF	TGTGCCAGCAGCCTCACTGGCCGACAGGACACGAACACTGAAGCTTTCTTT
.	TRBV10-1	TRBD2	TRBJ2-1	CASSNLVGSAGGYNEQFF	TGCGCCAGCAGTAACCTAGTTGGATCAGCGGGAGGTTACAATGAGCAGTTCTTC
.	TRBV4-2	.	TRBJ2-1	CASSQDLFMNEQFF	TGTGCCAGCAGCCAAGATCTGTTTATGAATGAGCAGTTCTTC
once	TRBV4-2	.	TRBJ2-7	CASSQVPDGWTGEQYF	TGTGCCAGCAGCCAAGTTCCCGACGGGTGGACTGGCGAGCAGTACTTC
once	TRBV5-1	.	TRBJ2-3	CASSPTVSSTDTQYF	TGCGCCAGCAGCCCGACAGTATCTAGCACAGATACGCAGTATTTT
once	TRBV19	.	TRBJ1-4	CASWGRDLRNEKLFF	TGTGCCAGTTGGGGTCGGGACTTAAGAAATGAAAAACTGTTTTTT
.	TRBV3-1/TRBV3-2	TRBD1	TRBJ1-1	CASSHRGRVGTEAFF	TGTGCCAGCAGCCACAGGGGGCGGGTTGGGACTGAAGCTTTCTTT
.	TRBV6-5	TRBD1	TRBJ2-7	CASSYSRGLYEQYF	TGTGCCAGCAGTTACTCGAGGGGGCTCTACGAGCAGTACTTC
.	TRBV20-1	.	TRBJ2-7	CSAREHYEQYF	TGCAGTGCTAGAGAACACTACGAGCAGTACTTC
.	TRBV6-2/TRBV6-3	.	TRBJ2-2	CASSYSTLGHGELFF	TGTGCCAGCAGTTACTCGACGCTGGGCCACGGGGAGCTGTTTTTT
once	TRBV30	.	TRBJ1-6	CAWSSRQLYNSPLHF	TGTGCCTGGAGTTCTAGACAGCTTTATAATTCACCCCTCCACTTT
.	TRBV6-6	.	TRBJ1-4	CASRPTGNLNEKLFF	TGTGCCAGCAGACCCACAGGGAACCTTAATGAAAAACTGTTTTTT
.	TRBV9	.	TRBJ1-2	CASSVELTGLYGYTF	TGTGCCAGCAGCGTAGAACTGACAGGACTCTATGGCTACACCTTC
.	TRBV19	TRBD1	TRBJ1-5	CASSGTGNQPQHF	TGTGCCAGTAGCGGGACAGGCAATCAGCCCCAGCATTTT
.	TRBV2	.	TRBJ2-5	CASSRSEAVETQYF	TGTGCCAGCAGTAGAAGTGAGGCCGTGGAGACCCAGTACTTC
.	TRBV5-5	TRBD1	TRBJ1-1	CASSSGQGAGVTEAFF	TGTGCCAGCAGCTCCGGACAGGGGGCTGGGGTGACTGAAGCTTTCTTT
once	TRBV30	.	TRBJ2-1	CAWDSVPSAEQFF	TGTGCCTGGGACTCTGTCCCCTCCGCTGAGCAGTTCTTC